This is a list of T cell receptor beta chains from one sample in a study of a mutant IDH1 vaccine in newly diagnosed glioma. Their cognate antigens are unknown. Sequencing used immunoSEQ multiplex PCR; TCRdb keeps in-frame clones, though not all of them. The sample has roughly 30,000 clones, 81% seen once. Sequenced here: PBMCs, sampled from a glioma patient whose treatment included an IDH1 peptide vaccine. The receptors stem from a man between 25 and 39 years old with glioma. The CDR3 runs from the conserved cysteine through the conserved F or W. D genes are given only for firm matches. A clone size is listed for some rows: how often the clone was seen (once, few, many), or a class if it is expanded.

V	size	D	length	J	CDR3	DNA
TRBV5-1	NA	TRBD1	14	TRBJ1-1	CATQRQGAFSEAFF	TGCGCCACCCAACGACAGGGGGCATTCAGTGAAGCTTTCTTT
TRBV4-1	NA	TRBD2	18	TRBJ2-1	CASSQGLAGGARWDEQFF	TGCGCCAGCAGCCAAGGACTAGCGGGAGGCGCTAGGTGGGATGAGCAGTTCTTC
TRBV18	NA	TRBD1	15	TRBJ1-4	CASSPPGQSNEKLFF	TGTGCCAGCTCACCACCGGGACAGAGTAATGAAAAACTGTTTTTT
TRBV6-5	once	TRBD2	14	TRBJ2-1	CASSKGLAGTEQFF	TGTGCCAGCAGTAAGGGACTAGCGGGAACTGAGCAGTTCTTC
TRBV5-1	NA	NA	16	TRBJ2-7	CASSPQGTAPDYEQYF	TGCGCCAGCAGCCCCCAAGGTACGGCACCAGACTACGAGCAGTACTTC
TRBV11-2	NA	NA	13	TRBJ1-2	CASSPGQTYGYTF	TGTGCCAGCAGCCCTGGACAGACCTATGGCTACACCTTC
TRBV7-2	NA	NA	14	TRBJ2-3	CASSLGISTDTQYF	TGTGCCAGCAGCTTAGGGATAAGCACAGATACGCAGTATTTT
TRBV27	NA	NA	13	TRBJ2-2	CASSFPLSGELFF	TGTGCCAGCAGTTTCCCCCTATCCGGGGAGCTGTTTTTT
TRBV5-1	NA	NA	15	TRBJ1-2	CASSLDVAPNYGYTF	TGCGCCAGCAGCTTGGACGTGGCGCCTAACTATGGCTACACCTTC
TRBV15	NA	NA	14	TRBJ2-3	CATSRDPLADTQYF	TGTGCCACCAGCAGAGATCCCCTGGCAGATACGCAGTATTTT
TRBV18	NA	TRBD1	13	TRBJ1-2	CASSAGGDYGYTF	TGTGCCAGCTCAGCAGGGGGCGACTATGGCTACACCTTC
TRBV4-1	few	NA	16	TRBJ1-4	CASSQDPAGTNEKLFF	TGCGCCAGCAGCCAAGACCCGGCTGGAACTAATGAAAAACTGTTTTTT
TRBV2	NA	TRBD1	17	TRBJ1-1	CASSLDRGGFKNTEAFF	TGTGCCAGCAGTCTGGACAGGGGGGGATTTAAGAACACTGAAGCTTTCTTT
TRBV28	NA	TRBD2	16	TRBJ2-7	CASSPGGLAGVYEQYF	TGTGCCAGCAGCCCGGGAGGACTAGCGGGAGTCTACGAGCAGTACTTC